Listed here is a single TCR beta chain. Its specificity is unknown. This record comes from a study of CXCR3-negative and CXCR3-positive naive CD8 T cells. Regarding the study as a whole: Similarly elevated diversity marked both naive subsets, with memory CD8+ cells showing far lower diversity.

The study made its TRB cDNA libraries by 5' RACE, adding UMI labels. Each CDR3 protein gets one entry in TCRdb, which reprocessed the 5' RACE reads and gives no DNA. The listing contains 100,000 to 150,000 distinct CDR3 sequences. The germline V gene has CDR1 SGHTA and CDR2 FQGNSA. The CDR3 totals 15 residues. Definition of naive CD8+ T cells rested on a CD45RO-CCR7+CD27+CD95- profile. The sequence derives from a human donor in good health. Some clones in this sample may be carry-over from other donors' samples. V and J are TRBV7-2 and TRBJ2-3; TCRdb reports TRBD1, a call that lacks DNA to check it against. Sequencing was carried out using naive CXCR3- CD8+ T cells from blood. The subset: CD45RO-CCR7+CD27+CD95- naive CD8+ T cells lacking CXCR3 (TNR3-). The chain's CDR3 is CASSPGTRSTDTQYF.